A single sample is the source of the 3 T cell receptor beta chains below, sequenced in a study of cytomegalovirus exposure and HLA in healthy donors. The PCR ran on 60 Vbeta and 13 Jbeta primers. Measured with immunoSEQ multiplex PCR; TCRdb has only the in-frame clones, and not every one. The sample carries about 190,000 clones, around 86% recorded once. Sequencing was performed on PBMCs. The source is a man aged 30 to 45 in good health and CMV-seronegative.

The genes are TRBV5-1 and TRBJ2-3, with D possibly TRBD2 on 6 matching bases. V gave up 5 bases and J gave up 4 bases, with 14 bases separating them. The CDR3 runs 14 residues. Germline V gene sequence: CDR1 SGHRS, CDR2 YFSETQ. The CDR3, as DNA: TGCGCCAGCAGGCAGCAGAGCGGGTCAGATACGCAGTATTTT. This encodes CASRQQSGSDTQYF.

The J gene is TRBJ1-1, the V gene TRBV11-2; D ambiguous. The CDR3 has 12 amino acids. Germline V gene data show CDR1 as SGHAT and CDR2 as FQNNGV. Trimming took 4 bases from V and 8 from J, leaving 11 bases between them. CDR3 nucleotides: TGTGCCAGCAGCTCTCTCCAGTCCGAAGCTTTCTTT. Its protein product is CASSSLQSEAFF.

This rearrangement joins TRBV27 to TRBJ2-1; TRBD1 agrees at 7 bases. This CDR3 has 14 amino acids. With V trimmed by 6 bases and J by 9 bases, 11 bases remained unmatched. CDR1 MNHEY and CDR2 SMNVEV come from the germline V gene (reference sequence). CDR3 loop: CASSPTTGVFEQFF. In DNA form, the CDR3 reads TGTGCCAGCAGCCCTACTACAGGGGTGTTTGAGCAGTTCTTC.